What follows are 30 T cell receptor beta chains derived from one specimen sequenced in a study of cytomegalovirus exposure and HLA in healthy donors. Primers included in the PCR were 60 Vbeta and 13 Jbeta primers. TCRdb's copy holds only in-frame clones and misses some; the assay was immunoSEQ multiplex PCR. The sample consists of roughly 49,000 clones, around 81% of them appearing once. The sample comprised PBMCs. Receptors were obtained from a boy aged 10-17 years in good health and CMV-seropositive.

The V and J genes are TRBV5-1 and TRBJ2-1; D is possibly TRBD1 (6 bases). Germline V gives CDR1 SGHRS, CDR2 YFSETQ. Trimming removed 4 bases from V and 6 bases from J, with 20 bases in between. The CDR3 runs to 16 residues. This chain's CDR3 is CASSPLPGQGSNEQFF. The CDR3 DNA follows: TGCGCCAGCAGCCCTCTGCCGGGACAAGGGAGCAATGAGCAGTTCTTC.

V gene TRBV6-5 combines with J gene TRBJ1-2, with 7 bases fitting TRBD1. CDR1 is MNHEY and CDR2 is SVGAGI in the germline V gene. After removal of 7 bases from V and 6 bases from J, the junction contained 8 bases not matched to a gene. CDR3 length: 13 amino acids. This chain's CDR3 is CASIKRGTDGYTF. CDR3 nucleotide sequence: TGTGCCAGCATTAAACGGGGGACAGATGGCTACACCTTC.

This clone has only a few counts. This chain connects TRBV19 to TRBJ1-1; 9 bases match TRBD1. The CDR3 runs to 14 residues. Germline V CDR1 and CDR2: LNHDA, SQIVND (reference sequence). The ends lost 7 bases at V and 3 bases at J; junction bases unmatched: 6. CDR3 sequence: CASTVTGGDTEAFF. The CDR3 DNA reads TGTGCCAGTACCGTGACAGGGGGAGACACTGAAGCTTTCTTT.

This chain links TRBV5-4 with TRBJ2-7; TRBD2 matches at 7 bases. With 0 bases clipped from V and 2 bases from J, the junction kept 8 bases outside the gene matches. CDR1 is SGHNT and CDR2 is YYREEE in the germline V gene (reference sequence). The CDR3 covers 16 residues. DNA for the CDR3: TGTGCCAGCAGCTTGGAACCCAGCGGGGTCCCCTACGAGCAGTACTTC. Translation: CASSLEPSGVPYEQYF.

The rearrangement joins TRBV18 to TRBJ2-7; 8 bases are shared with TRBD1. V lost 5 bases to trimming and J lost 4 bases; unmatched junction nucleotides: 13. The length of the CDR3 is 16 residues. Germline V gene lookup returns CDR1 KGHSH and CDR2 LQKENI. In DNA form, the CDR3 reads TGTGCCAGCTCATCCTTCCAGGGGCAGGGGGCTTACGAGCAGTACTTC. This gives the protein CASSSFQGQGAYEQYF.

Points on this clone: Other nucleotide sequences in the sample specify the same CDR3. The chain employs TRBV7-9 and TRBJ2-7; 8 positions match TRBD1. CDR3 length equals 16 residues. The J segment lost 3 bases and the V segment lost 5 bases, leaving 12 bases of the junction unmatched. CDR1 is SEHNR, CDR2 FQNEAQ, per germline (reference sequence). The CDR3 DNA reads TGTGCCAGCAGCGCCGGACAGGGCGCGTTTTTCTACGAGCAGTACTTC. Its translation is CASSAGQGAFFYEQYF.

The chain couples TRBV5-4 to TRBJ1-2; 8 bases match TRBD1. The germline V gene encodes CDR1 SGHNT and CDR2 YYREEE (reference sequence). The J segment lost 6 bases and the V segment lost 0 bases, leaving 7 bases of the junction unmatched. The CDR3 consists of 15 residues. Here the CDR3 DNA reads TGTGCCAGCAGCTTGGTCGGACAGGGTGTCCATGGCTACACCTTC. Its translation: CASSLVGQGVHGYTF. The variable domain in full, with the rest retrieved from reference TRBV5-4 and TRBJ1-2, is ETGVTQSPTHLIKTRGQQVTLRCSSQSGHNTVSWYQQALGQGPQFIFQYYREEENGRGNFPPRFSGLQFPNYSSELNVNALELDDSALYLCASSLVGQGVHGYTFGSGTRLTVV.

J is TRBJ2-1 and V is TRBV6-5; 11 bases map to TRBD2. The V and J ends lost 0 bases and 8 bases, in that order; junction bases with no gene match: 6. The CDR3 has 16 amino acids. Germline values: CDR1 MNHEY, CDR2 SVGAGI. The CDR3 sequence: CASSYSGLAAIYEQFF. CDR3 DNA sequence: TGTGCCAGCAGTTACTCGGGACTAGCGGCCATTTATGAGCAGTTCTTC.

This sequence joins TRBV10-1 and TRBJ2-5, with 10 bases identical to TRBD2. From germline, CDR1 is WNHNN and CDR2 SYGVQD (reference sequence). This CDR3 region has 15 residues. The V segment lost 5 bases and the J segment 4 bases; nucleotides outside the gene matches: 7. The CDR3 loop reads CASSPASGGGETQYF. In nucleotides, the CDR3 is TGCGCCAGCAGTCCCGCTAGCGGGGGTGGAGAGACCCAGTACTTC.

The rearrangement joins TRBV10-3 to TRBJ2-3; tentatively, D is TRBD2 (5 bases). Trimming left V 8 bases short and J 4 bases short, with 10 bases between. This CDR3 is built from 12 residues. Germline assignment: CDR1 ENHRY and CDR2 SYGVKD. CDR3 in DNA: TGTGCCATCGGAGGTATTGCAGATACGCAGTATTTT. Encoded protein: CAIGGIADTQYF.

This chain links TRBV7-4 with TRBJ1-5, with TRBD1 as a possible D gene (5 bases). The CDR3 loop spans 17 amino acids. V lost 4 bases and J 2 bases, leaving 18 bases between the germline ends. Germline-derived CDR1 and CDR2 are SGHVT and SQSDAQ. The CDR3 spells CASSSGGWFLGNQPQHF. The CDR3 nucleotides are TGTGCCAGCAGCTCCGGGGGATGGTTTTTGGGCAATCAGCCCCAGCATTTT.

This clone appeared once. The J gene is TRBJ2-5, the V gene TRBV27; the match to TRBD2 covers 13 bases. Looked up from germline, CDR1 is MNHEY and CDR2 is SMNVEV (reference sequence). The CDR3 runs 16 residues. The J segment lost 7 bases and the V segment lost 5 bases, leaving 10 bases of the junction unmatched. The CDR3 nucleotides are TGTGCCAGCAGTGGGGCCGGACTAGCGGGGGCCGTGACCCAGTACTTC. Protein: CASSGAGLAGAVTQYF.

The chain is built from TRBV5-4 and TRBJ2-7; weak D call: TRBD1 (5 bases). The CDR3 extends over 15 amino acids. Trimming took 2 bases from V and 0 from J, leaving 12 bases between them. Germline CDR1 and CDR2: SGHNT and YYREEE (reference sequence). CDR3 bases: TGTGCCAGCAGCTTTGACAGCACAATCTCCTACGAGCAGTACTTC. It is translated as CASSFDSTISYEQYF.

The chain recombines TRBV5-6 with TRBJ1-2; no clear D. Germline lookup yields CDR1 SGHDT and CDR2 YYEEEE. The ends were cut back, 1 base at V and 4 bases at J, with 2 bases in the middle. This CDR3 is 11 amino acids long. DNA of the CDR3: TGTGCCAGCAGCTTGCGCTATGGCTACACCTTC. This sequence encodes CASSLRYGYTF.

This chain connects TRBV10-2 to TRBJ1-2; TRBD1 aligns across 8 bases. Germline CDR1 and CDR2: WSHSY and SAAADI. Unmatched junction bases numbered 5, after V lost 4 bases and J lost 4 bases. This CDR3 has 14 amino acids. This CDR3 is CASSADREAYGYTF. The CDR3 DNA sequence: TGCGCCAGCAGTGCGGACAGGGAGGCCTATGGCTACACCTTC.

The V gene is TRBV5-5, the J gene TRBJ2-3; TRBD1 matches 9 bases. Germline V gene lookup returns CDR1 SGHKS and CDR2 YYEKEE (reference sequence). Germline trimming cut 3 bases from V and 1 base from J; bases unmatched to any gene: 3. The CDR3 extends over 15 amino acids. CDR3 sequence: CASSSRDRGTDTQYF. The DNA for the CDR3 is TGTGCCAGCAGCTCCCGGGACAGGGGCACAGATACGCAGTATTTT. Complete variable domain (other parts from reference TRBV5-5 and TRBJ2-3): DAGVTQSPTHLIKTRGQQVTLRCSPISGHKSVSWYQQVLGQGPQFIFQYYEKEERGRGNFPDRFSARQFPNYSSELNVNALLLGDSALYLCASSSRDRGTDTQYFGPGTRLTVL.

The chain combines TRBV7-3 with TRBJ1-1, with 9 bases matching TRBD1. In germline, CDR1 is SGHTA, CDR2 FQGTGA. The J segment lost 4 bases and the V segment lost 5 bases, leaving 8 bases of the junction unmatched. This CDR3 is 15 amino acids long. The CDR3 region is CASSLTGGVVTEAFF. The CDR3 bases are TGTGCCAGCAGCCTTACAGGGGGCGTCGTCACTGAAGCTTTCTTT.

The chain has TRBV6-6 and TRBJ2-6; D gene ambiguous. V was pared by 8 bases and J by 2 bases, with 10 bases between. This CDR3 spans 14 amino acids. Germline V gene data show CDR1 as MNHNY and CDR2 as SVGAGI (reference sequence). For the CDR3, the DNA is TGTGCCAGCGGAGTGGGTACTGGGGCCAACGTCCTGACTTTC. Encoded protein: CASGVGTGANVLTF.

This clone was seen once. The chain joins TRBV5-5 to TRBJ1-1; TRBD1 agrees at 9 bases. The CDR3 covers 17 residues. Trimming cost V 4 bases and J 1 base; bases outside gene matches: 11. Germline V gene data show CDR1 as SGHKS and CDR2 as YYEKEE (reference sequence). The CDR3 loop is CASSPSGTGKRNTEAFF. DNA of the CDR3: TGTGCCAGCAGCCCATCCGGGACAGGGAAGAGGAACACTGAAGCTTTCTTT. The full variable domain, completed using reference TRBV5-5 and TRBJ1-1, is DAGVTQSPTHLIKTRGQQVTLRCSPISGHKSVSWYQQVLGQGPQFIFQYYEKEERGRGNFPDRFSARQFPNYSSELNVNALLLGDSALYLCASSPSGTGKRNTEAFFGQGTRLTVV.

This clone was recorded only once. The rearrangement uses TRBV6-5 and TRBJ1-6, with 9 positions matching TRBD1. The CDR3 extends over 14 amino acids. Losses at the gene ends were 6 bases for V and 13 bases for J; bases not matched to a gene: 10. Germline V gives CDR1 MNHEY, CDR2 SVGAGI. CDR3 bases: TGTGCCAGCAGCCAGACAGGGGGTAACGCTCCCCTCCACTTT. The encoded protein is CASSQTGGNAPLHF.

This chain links TRBV7-2 with TRBJ1-2; maybe TRBD1 (6 bases). The germline CDR1 and CDR2 sequences are SGHTA and FQGNSA. CDR3 length: 13 residues. The V end was cut by 7 bases, the J end by 8 bases, with 17 bases between. CDR3 in DNA: TGTGCCAGCAACCTAGGGGGGGTAGGAGGCTACACCTTC. Its protein product is CASNLGGVGGYTF.

The J gene is TRBJ2-7, the V gene TRBV4-1, with D possibly TRBD2 on 5 matching bases. V was pared by 1 base and J by 0 bases, with 22 bases between. Germline values: CDR1 MGHRA, CDR2 YSYEKL. The CDR3 spans 19 residues. CDR3 in DNA: TGCGCCAGCAGCCAAGGGATTTTGAGGAGGACGTCTAACTCCTACGAGCAGTACTTC. It translates to CASSQGILRRTSNSYEQYF.

The chain combines TRBV6-6 with TRBJ2-4; D may be TRBD1 (5 bases). Trimming removed 5 bases at V and 6 bases at J, with 11 bases between. This CDR3 is 13 amino acids long. CDR1 is MNHNY, CDR2 SVGAGI, per germline (reference sequence). DNA for the CDR3: TGTGCCAGCAGTAGGACAACCCGAAACATTCAGTACTTC. Protein sequence: CASSRTTRNIQYF.

The chain has TRBV4-1 and TRBJ1-6; no clear D. Germline CDR1 and CDR2: MGHRA and YSYEKL. The CDR3 loop spans 16 amino acids. V shed 5 bases and J shed 2 bases, with 13 bases lying between them. The CDR3 nucleotides are TGCGCCAGCAGCTCCTCGGGTCTCGCCTATAATTCACCCCTCCACTTT. Translating gives CASSSSGLAYNSPLHF.

This sequence joins TRBV6-5 and TRBJ1-1; TRBD1 matches at 7 bases. This CDR3 is built from 14 residues. Germline loops: CDR1 MNHEY, CDR2 SVGAGI. With 5 bases clipped from V and 7 bases from J, the junction kept 10 bases outside the gene matches. The CDR3, as DNA: TGTGCCAGCAGTACCAATCAGGGGGGCAATGAAGCTTTCTTT. It translates to CASSTNQGGNEAFF.

This chain uses TRBV15 with TRBJ2-7, with unresolved D. This CDR3 comprises 15 residues. Germline-derived CDR1 and CDR2 are LNHNV and YYDKDF (reference sequence). V lost 0 bases and J 3 bases, leaving 12 bases between the germline ends. The CDR3 sequence is CATSRDTGFYYEQYF. The CDR3 coding sequence is TGTGCCACCAGCAGAGACACCGGGTTCTACTACGAGCAGTACTTC.

Notes on this clone: In the same sample, other DNA sequences code for this CDR3. CDR3 nucleotides: TGCGCCAGCAGCTTGGCAGGTTATAATTCACCCCTCCACTTT. This encodes CASSLAGYNSPLHF. The chain has TRBV5-1 and TRBJ1-6; D gene uncertain. The V end was cut by 0 bases, the J end by 4 bases, with 5 bases between. CDR3 length equals 14 residues. Germline V lookup: CDR1 SGHRS, CDR2 YFSETQ.

The CDR3 here is CASSAQGAGDEKLFF. DNA for the CDR3: TGTGCCAGCAGTGCACAGGGGGCCGGTGATGAAAAACTGTTTTTT. The chain has TRBV27 and TRBJ1-4; 9 nucleotides line up with TRBD1. V lost 5 bases to trimming and J lost 6 bases; unmatched junction nucleotides: 7. CDR1 and CDR2 from the germline V gene are MNHEY and SMNVEV (reference sequence). The CDR3 consists of 15 residues.

This clone was observed once. The chain combines TRBV27 with TRBJ2-7; 8 nucleotides match TRBD1. Germline CDR1 MNHEY, CDR2 SMNVEV (reference sequence). With 5 bases clipped from V and 1 base from J, the junction kept 4 bases outside the gene matches. This CDR3 is 14 amino acids long. Here the CDR3 reads CASSRDRWSYEQYF. The CDR3 region has the DNA TGTGCCAGCAGTCGGGACAGGTGGTCCTACGAGCAGTACTTC.

The V and J genes are TRBV18 and TRBJ2-2, with D possibly being TRBD1 (6 bases). Germline assignment: CDR1 KGHSH and CDR2 LQKENI. The length of the CDR3 is 15 residues. Trimming shortened V by 2 bases and J by 2 bases, and 9 bases separated the two germline ends. The CDR3 sequence: CASSPGTPNTGELFF. CDR3 DNA: TGTGCCAGCTCACCAGGGACACCAAACACCGGGGAGCTGTTTTTT.